A single TCR beta chain is shown here with its context. The CDR3 has 14 amino acids. V shed 3 bases, J shed 1 base, and the junction held 5 bases outside the gene matches. The V gene's germline CDR1 is GTSNPN and CDR2 SVGIG (reference sequence). This entry is derived from a study of blood T cell repertoires in COVID-19. For the study at large: Sites in the United States, Italy and Spain provided acute and convalescent COVID-19 samples. T cells, B-cell-depleted T cells, or PBMCs supplied cDNA or gDNA.

Original handling: Reference gene primer amplification in the assay estimated nucleated cell counts. The repertoire was sequenced with immunoSEQ multiplex PCR; TCRdb's copy has only in-frame clones and lacks some. V, J and clone size reflect that table, while D and trimming were determined from the DNA. Of about 84,000 clones in the sample, about 83% are singletons; the top ten hold over 30%. Sequenced input: peripheral blood. This TCR came from a man at least 80 years old with active or convalescent COVID-19. V usage is TRBV30 and J usage is TRBJ2-5; 7 nucleotides line up with TRBD2. Here the CDR3 reads CAWRRRGSQETQYF. CDR3 DNA: TGTGCCTGGAGAAGGCGGGGGTCCCAAGAGACCCAGTACTTC.